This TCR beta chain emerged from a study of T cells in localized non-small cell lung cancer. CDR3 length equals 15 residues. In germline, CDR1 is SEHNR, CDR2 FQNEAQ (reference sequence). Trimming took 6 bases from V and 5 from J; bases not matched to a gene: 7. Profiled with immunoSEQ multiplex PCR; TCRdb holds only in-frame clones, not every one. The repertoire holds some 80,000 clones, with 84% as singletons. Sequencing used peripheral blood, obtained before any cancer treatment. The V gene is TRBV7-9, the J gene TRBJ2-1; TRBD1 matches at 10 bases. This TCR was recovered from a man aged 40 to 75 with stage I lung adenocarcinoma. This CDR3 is CASSLTGGADNEQFF. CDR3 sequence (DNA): TGTGCCAGCAGTCTGACAGGGGGCGCGGACAATGAGCAGTTCTTC.